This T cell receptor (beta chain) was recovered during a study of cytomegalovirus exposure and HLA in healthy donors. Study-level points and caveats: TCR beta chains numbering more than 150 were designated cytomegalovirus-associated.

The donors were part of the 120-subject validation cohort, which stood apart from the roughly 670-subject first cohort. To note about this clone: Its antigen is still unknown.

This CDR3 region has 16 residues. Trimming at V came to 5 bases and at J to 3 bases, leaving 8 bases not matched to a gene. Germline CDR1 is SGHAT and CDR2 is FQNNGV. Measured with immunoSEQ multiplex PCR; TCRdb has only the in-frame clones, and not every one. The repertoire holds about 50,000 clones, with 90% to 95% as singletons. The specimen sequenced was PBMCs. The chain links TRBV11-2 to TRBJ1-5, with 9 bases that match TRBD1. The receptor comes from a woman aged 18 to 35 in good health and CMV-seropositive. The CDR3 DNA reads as TGTGCCAGCAGCCTAACAGGGGGCGTCAACAATCAGCCCCAGCATTTT. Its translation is CASSLTGGVNNQPQHF.